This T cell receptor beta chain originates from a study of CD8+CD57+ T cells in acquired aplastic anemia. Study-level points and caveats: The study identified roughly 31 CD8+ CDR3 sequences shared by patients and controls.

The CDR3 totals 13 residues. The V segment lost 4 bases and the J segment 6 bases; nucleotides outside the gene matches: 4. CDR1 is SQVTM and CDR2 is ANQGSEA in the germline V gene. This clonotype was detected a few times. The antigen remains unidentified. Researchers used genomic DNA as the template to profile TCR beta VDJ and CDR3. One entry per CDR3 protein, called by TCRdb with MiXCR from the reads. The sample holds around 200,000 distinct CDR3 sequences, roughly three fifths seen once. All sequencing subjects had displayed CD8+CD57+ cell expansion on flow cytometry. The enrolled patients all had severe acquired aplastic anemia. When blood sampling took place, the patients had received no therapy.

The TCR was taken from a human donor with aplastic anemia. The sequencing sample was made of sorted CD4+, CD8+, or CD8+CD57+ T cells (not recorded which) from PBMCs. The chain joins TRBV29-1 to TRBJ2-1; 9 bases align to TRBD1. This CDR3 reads CSVAGTGSNEQFF. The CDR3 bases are TGCAGCGTTGCAGGGACAGGGTCCAATGAGCAGTTCTTC.